The 23 T cell receptor beta chains reported below all come from one sample, sequenced in a study of shared clonotypes between healthy human individuals. TCRdb's table, derived via immunoSEQ multiplex PCR, lists solely in-frame clones and lacks some. This table has a few hundred thousand clones, approximately 77% appearing once. The specimen was PBMCs. The receptors were gathered from a woman aged 40-49 years in good health. Some clones in this sample may be carry-over from other donors' samples.

This clone was observed a single time. The J gene is TRBJ2-1, the V gene TRBV7-2; 11 nucleotides align to TRBD2. The germline V gene has CDR1 SGHTA and CDR2 FQGNSA. Losses at the gene ends were 1 base for V and 8 bases for J; bases not matched to a gene: 1. The CDR3 contains 14 residues. The CDR3 DNA reads TGTGCCAGCAGCTTAGGTAGCGGGAGGGATGAGCAGTTCTTC. Its protein is CASSLGSGRDEQFF.

At least ten counts were recorded for this clone. V usage is TRBV27 and J usage is TRBJ2-1; D is perhaps TRBD1 (6 bases). CDR1 MNHEY and CDR2 SMNVEV come from the germline V gene (reference sequence). Trimming removed 5 bases from V and 7 bases from J, with 9 bases in between. The CDR3 consists of 12 residues. CDR3 in DNA: TGTGCCAGCAGTACGCAGGGGAATGAGCAGTTCTTC. It translates to CASSTQGNEQFF.

The chain is built from TRBV28 and TRBJ2-3; 9 bases align to TRBD2. V shed 1 base and J 3 bases; nucleotides not matched to a gene: 5. CDR3 length: 16 residues. Germline V gives CDR1 MDHEN, CDR2 SYDVKM. CDR3 sequence reads: CASSLLAGVYTDTQYF. The DNA for the CDR3 is TGTGCCAGCAGTTTATTAGCGGGAGTGTATACAGATACGCAGTATTTT.

This sequence joins TRBV9 and TRBJ2-5; D gene uncertain. CDR3 length: 14 residues. Trimming removed 0 bases from V and 0 bases from J, with 6 bases in between. The germline CDR1 and CDR2 sequences are SGDLS and YYNGEE. The chain's CDR3 is CASSVGRNQETQYF. CDR3 nucleotide sequence: TGTGCCAGCAGCGTAGGTCGGAACCAAGAGACCCAGTACTTC.

The table lists this clone with a count of one. The chain couples TRBV15 to TRBJ1-3; 10 nucleotides align to TRBD1. Unmatched junction bases numbered 3, after V lost 2 bases and J lost 2 bases. The V gene's germline CDR1 is LNHNV and CDR2 YYDKDF (reference sequence). The CDR3 length is 16 residues. CDR3 amino acids: CATSRSGTGAGNTIYF. The CDR3 coding sequence is TGTGCCACCAGCAGATCCGGGACAGGGGCTGGAAACACCATATATTTT. Drawing the rest from reference TRBV15 and TRBJ1-3, the complete variable domain is DAMVIQNPRYQVTQFGKPVTLSCSQTLNHNVMYWYQQKSSQAPKLLFHYYDKDFNNEADTPDNFQSRRPNTSFCFLDIRSPGLGDTAMYLCATSRSGTGAGNTIYFGEGSWLTVV.

This chain links TRBV18 with TRBJ1-3; the match to TRBD1 covers 9 bases. Trimming took 4 bases from V and 4 from J; bases not matched to a gene: 5. CDR1 and CDR2 from the germline V gene are KGHSH and LQKENI. The CDR3 sequence is 15 residues long. This chain's CDR3 is CASSLRTGVGNTIYF. The CDR3 DNA reads TGTGCCAGCTCACTACGGACAGGGGTCGGAAACACCATATATTTT.

The rearrangement uses TRBV5-1 and TRBJ2-1; D gene unclear. V was cut by 3 bases and J by 2 bases, with 6 bases left in between. Germline V lookup: CDR1 SGHRS, CDR2 YFSETQ. The CDR3 consists of 13 residues. In DNA form, the CDR3 reads TGCGCCAGCAGCTCACCGGCCTACAATGAGCAGTTCTTC. Translation gives CASSSPAYNEQFF.

About this clone: A single base is all that separates this from a far larger clone, so a read error is likely. The chain is built from TRBV29-1 and TRBJ2-1; TRBD2 matches 7 bases. The CDR3 is 14 amino acids. V was pared by 6 bases and J by 2 bases, with 7 bases of the junction left unmatched. CDR1 is SQVTM, CDR2 ANQGSEA, per germline. CDR3: CSVGRDGTYNEQFF. CDR3 bases: TGCAGCGTGGGGAGGGACGGCACCTACAATGAGCAGTTCTTC.

The V call is TRBV18, the J call TRBJ1-1, with a weak D call TRBD1 (5 bases). V was shortened by 1 base and J by 5 bases, with 8 bases between the two germline ends. Germline loops: CDR1 KGHSH, CDR2 LQKENI. The CDR3 is 13 amino acids. The CDR3 region has the DNA TGTGCCAGCTCACCACGGGGCAAAACTGAAGCTTTCTTT. Residues: CASSPRGKTEAFF.

This chain links TRBV5-4 with TRBJ2-7; 8 nucleotides line up with TRBD2. CDR1 is SGHNT and CDR2 is YYREEE in the germline V gene (reference sequence). The junction had 7 bases not matched to a gene; V was cut back by 7 bases and J by 4 bases. The CDR3 sequence is 13 residues long. The CDR3 nucleotides read TGTGCCAGCGGAGCGGGAGAGGGGTACGAGCAGTACTTC. This translates into CASGAGEGYEQYF.

V is TRBV5-5 and J is TRBJ2-1; 13 bases are shared with TRBD2. Germline CDR1 SGHKS, CDR2 YYEKEE (reference sequence). The junction had 7 bases not matched to a gene; V was cut back by 4 bases and J by 6 bases. The CDR3 covers 16 residues. The DNA for the CDR3 is TGTGCCAGCAGCCCGGGACTAGCGGGATGGGGCAATGAGCAGTTCTTC. Translated: CASSPGLAGWGNEQFF.

The rearrangement links TRBV7-2 to TRBJ1-2; no clear D. This CDR3 is built from 16 residues. V gave up 1 base and J gave up 5 bases, with 17 bases separating them. The germline V gene has CDR1 SGHTA and CDR2 FQGNSA. CDR3 sequence: CASSLGLAGVGYGYTF. The CDR3 DNA sequence: TGTGCCAGCAGCTTAGGGTTGGCAGGCGTAGGGTATGGCTACACCTTC.

The genes are TRBV18 and TRBJ1-4; D is ambiguous. Per germline, CDR1 KGHSH and CDR2 LQKENI. V was clipped by 6 bases and J by 5 bases, with 28 bases between them. This CDR3 spans 19 amino acids. DNA of the CDR3: TGTGCCAGCTCCCCCATTGAGGTGGACCCTTACACCTACAATGAAAAACTGTTTTTT. It codes for CASSPIEVDPYTYNEKLFF.

In this sample, this clone turned up a few times. This sequence joins TRBV6-1 and TRBJ2-1, with 7 bases lining up with TRBD2. Trimming took 9 bases from V and 1 from J; bases not matched to a gene: 9. In germline, CDR1 is MNHNS, CDR2 SASEGT. There are 15 residues in the CDR3. The CDR3 sequence: CASFLSSGSYNEQFF. CDR3 sequence (DNA): TGTGCCAGTTTCCTCTCTAGCGGTTCCTACAATGAGCAGTTCTTC.

This rearrangement joins TRBV5-1 to TRBJ1-2; D ambiguous. Deletions cut 1 base from V and 6 bases from J, with 19 bases between. CDR1 and CDR2 (germline): SGHRS, YFSETQ. The CDR3 runs 16 residues. The DNA for the CDR3 is TGCGCCAGCAGCTTGCCCGGGATTGTGCCCGATAATGGCTACACCTTC. It specifies CASSLPGIVPDNGYTF.

This clone was detected once. The CDR3, as DNA: TGTGCCAGCAGTTTAGGGGGAAACACCGGGGAGCTGTTTTTT. Protein product: CASSLGGNTGELFF. The chain employs TRBV28 and TRBJ2-2, with D perhaps assigned TRBD1 or TRBD2 (5 bases each). The CDR3 loop spans 14 amino acids. Trimming took 2 bases from V and 2 from J, leaving 6 bases between them. Germline V CDR1 and CDR2: MDHEN, SYDVKM.

This clone was seen only a few times. A far larger clone is one nucleotide away, so this likely arose from a read error. The CDR3 carries no conserved terminal phenylalanine or tryptophan, so it likely arises from a read error. The gene calls are TRBV29-1 and TRBJ2-3; 10 bases match TRBD2. The length of the CDR3 is 14 residues. Germline CDR1 is SQVTM and CDR2 is ANQGSEA. V shed 5 bases, J shed 0 bases, and the junction held 2 bases outside the gene matches. Here the CDR3 DNA reads TGCAGCGTTTCGACTAGCGGGAGCACAGATACGCAGTATCTT. It codes for CSVSTSGSTDTQYL.

Only one count was recorded for this clone. The V gene is TRBV10-2, the J gene TRBJ1-4; a possible D gene is TRBD1 (5 bases). The CDR3 extends over 14 amino acids. The germline V and J ends were trimmed by 8 bases and 4 bases, with 14 bases remaining between them. Per germline, CDR1 WSHSY and CDR2 SAAADI. CDR3 region: CASLSGTINEKLFF. CDR3 nucleotide sequence: TGCGCCAGCTTGTCCGGGACGATTAATGAAAAACTGTTTTTT.

This clone was seen a handful of times. This rearrangement joins TRBV11-1 to TRBJ2-1; 8 positions agree with TRBD2. The CDR3 extends over 16 amino acids. V shed 4 bases and J 10 bases; nucleotides not matched to a gene: 15. The germline V gene encodes CDR1 SGHAT and CDR2 FQDESV (reference sequence). The CDR3 loop is CASSSPWVSGKSEQFF. CDR3 bases: TGTGCCAGCAGCTCACCCTGGGTTAGCGGGAAATCGGAGCAGTTCTTC.

Turning to this clone: The junction and the germline gene differ at one end; a read error may be behind it. The chain uses TRBV6-1 and TRBJ2-7; 10 bases are shared with TRBD2. Germline V gene lookup returns CDR1 MNHNS and CDR2 SASEGT. The CDR3 covers 15 residues. This CDR3 is CASGRTSGISYEQHF. DNA of the CDR3: TGTGCCAGCGGAAGGACTAGCGGTATTTCCTACGAGCAGCACTTC.

Details on this clone: With only one base between it and a far larger clone, this is likely a read error. The rearrangement uses TRBV5-6 and TRBJ1-2; TRBD1 aligns across 9 bases. CDR1 is SGHDT, CDR2 YYEEEE, per germline. CDR3 size: 16 residues. Losses at the gene ends were 3 bases for V and 3 bases for J; bases not matched to a gene: 9. The CDR3 DNA sequence: TGTGCCAGCAGCTGGGATGGACAGGGGACAGACTATGGCTACACCTTC. This translates into CASSWDGQGTDYGYTF. Full variable domain (remainder filled in from reference TRBV5-6 and TRBJ1-2): DAGVTQSPTHLIKTRGQQVTLRCSPKSGHDTVSWYQQALGQGPQFIFQYYEEEERQRGNFPDRFSGHQFPNYSSELNVNALLLGDSALYLCASSWDGQGTDYGYTFGSGTRLTVV.

V gene TRBV27 combines with J gene TRBJ2-4; 10 positions agree with TRBD2. Germline V gives CDR1 MNHEY, CDR2 SMNVEV (reference sequence). CDR3 length: 17 amino acids. Trimming cost V 2 bases and J 1 base; bases outside gene matches: 5. The CDR3 is CASSLKLAGSAKNIQYF. CDR3 coding DNA: TGTGCCAGCAGTTTAAAACTAGCGGGATCGGCCAAAAACATTCAGTACTTC.

Of note for this clone: A much larger clone sits a single nucleotide away, making a read error possible. Other DNA sequences in this sample translate to the same CDR3. The rearrangement links TRBV30 to TRBJ1-2; D not resolved. This CDR3 region has 12 residues. Germline CDR1 and CDR2: GTSNPN and SVGIG (reference sequence). V was shortened by 3 bases and J by 8 bases, with 13 bases between the two germline ends. CDR3 in amino acids: CAWRTPPQGYTF. CDR3 DNA: TGTGCCTGGAGAACTCCTCCGCAAGGCTACACCTTC.